This TCR beta chain is drawn from a study of STAT3 mutations in large granular lymphocyte leukemia. Broader study findings: A small but highly pathogenic clone may have been missed. Some patients had dominant TCR clones larger than their STAT3 mutant burden. In T-cell large granular lymphocyte leukemia, about half of patients showed multiple immunodominant subclonotypes.

The repertoire was sequenced with immunoSEQ multiplex PCR; TCRdb's copy has only in-frame clones and lacks some. Of approximately 42,000 clones detected, roughly 77% appear once; the ten largest clones hold approximately 0.43%. With regard to this clone: What it recognizes is unknown.

The sample taken for sequencing was PBMCs. The origin of this receptor is a human donor with T large granular lymphocyte leukemia. Some clones in this sample may be carry-over from other donors' samples.

This chain's CDR3 is CASSFGTWIAGNTIYF. The CDR3 nucleotides are TGTGCCAGCAGTTTCGGGACATGGATCGCTGGAAACACCATATATTTT. This chain joins TRBV27 and TRBJ1-3; D is perhaps TRBD1 (6 bases). Germline loops: CDR1 MNHEY, CDR2 SMNVEV (reference sequence). Trimming cost V 3 bases and J 2 bases, with 14 bases left between them. CDR3 length: 16 amino acids.